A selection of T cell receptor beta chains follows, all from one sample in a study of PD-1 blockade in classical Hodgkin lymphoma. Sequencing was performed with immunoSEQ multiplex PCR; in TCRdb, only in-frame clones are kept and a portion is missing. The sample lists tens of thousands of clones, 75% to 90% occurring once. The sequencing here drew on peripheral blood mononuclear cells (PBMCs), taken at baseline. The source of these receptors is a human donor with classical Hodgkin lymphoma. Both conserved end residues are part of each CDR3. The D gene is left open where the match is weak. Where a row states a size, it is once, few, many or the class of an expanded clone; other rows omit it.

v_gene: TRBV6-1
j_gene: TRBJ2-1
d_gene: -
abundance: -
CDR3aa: CASRDSTYNEQFF
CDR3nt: TGTGCCAGCAGGGACTCCACGTACAATGAGCAGTTCTTC

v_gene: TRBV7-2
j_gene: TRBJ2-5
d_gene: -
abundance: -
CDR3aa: CASSLALISTQETQYF
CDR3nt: TGTGCCAGCAGCTTAGCGCTAATCTCCACTCAAGAGACCCAGTACTTC

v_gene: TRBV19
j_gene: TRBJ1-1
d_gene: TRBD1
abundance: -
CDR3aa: CASRKYSGGTEAFF
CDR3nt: TGTGCCAGTAGAAAATATTCAGGGGGGACTGAAGCTTTCTTT

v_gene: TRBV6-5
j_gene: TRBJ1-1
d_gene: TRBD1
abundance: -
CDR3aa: CASSYLDRGWTEAFF
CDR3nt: TGTGCCAGCAGTTACTTGGACAGGGGGTGGACTGAAGCTTTCTTT

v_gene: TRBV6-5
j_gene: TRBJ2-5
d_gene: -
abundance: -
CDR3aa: CASSYFGAREETQYF
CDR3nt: TGTGCCAGCAGTTACTTCGGGGCGAGAGAAGAGACCCAGTACTTC

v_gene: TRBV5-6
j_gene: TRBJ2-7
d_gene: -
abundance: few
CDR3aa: CASSPGSLGSYEQYF
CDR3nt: TGTGCCAGCAGCCCGGGCAGTCTCGGCTCCTACGAGCAGTACTTC

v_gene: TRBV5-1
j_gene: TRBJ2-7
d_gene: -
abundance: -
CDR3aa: CASSLVTRGSSYEQYF
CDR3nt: TGCGCCAGCAGCTTGGTTACTCGTGGGAGCTCCTACGAGCAGTACTTC

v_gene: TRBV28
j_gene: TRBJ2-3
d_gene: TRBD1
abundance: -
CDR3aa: CASSSGGQGTDTQYF
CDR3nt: TGTGCCAGCAGTTCCGGAGGACAGGGTACAGATACGCAGTATTTT

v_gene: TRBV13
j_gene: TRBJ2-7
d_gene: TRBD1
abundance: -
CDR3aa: CASSAGQGLVEQYF
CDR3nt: TGTGCCAGCAGCGCGGGACAGGGTCTTGTGGAGCAGTACTTC

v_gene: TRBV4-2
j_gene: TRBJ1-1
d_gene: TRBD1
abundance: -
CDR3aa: CASTRDRGPTEAFF
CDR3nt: TGTGCCAGCACCCGGGACAGGGGACCCACTGAAGCTTTCTTT

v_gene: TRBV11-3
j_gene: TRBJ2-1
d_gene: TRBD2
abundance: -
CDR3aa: CASSQLAGAVSEQFF
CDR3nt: TGTGCCAGCAGTCAGCTAGCGGGAGCGGTCAGTGAGCAGTTCTTC

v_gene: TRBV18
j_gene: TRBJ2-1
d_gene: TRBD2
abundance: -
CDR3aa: CASSPGLAGNEQFF
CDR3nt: TGTGCCAGCTCACCGGGACTAGCGGGGAATGAGCAGTTCTTC

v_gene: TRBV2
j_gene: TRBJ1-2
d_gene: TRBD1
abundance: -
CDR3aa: CASSVSRPRQGHYGYTF
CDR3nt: TGTGCCAGCAGTGTATCCCGGCCCCGACAGGGCCACTATGGCTACACCTTC

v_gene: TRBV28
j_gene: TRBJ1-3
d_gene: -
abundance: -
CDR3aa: CASSFTTGTAISGNTIYF
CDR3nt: TGTGCCAGCAGTTTTACTACCGGGACCGCAATCTCTGGAAACACCATATATTTT

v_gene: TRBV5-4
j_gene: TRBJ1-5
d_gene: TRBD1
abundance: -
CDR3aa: CASSSDRDHQPQHF
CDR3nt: TGTGCCAGCAGCTCGGACAGGGATCATCAGCCCCAGCATTTT

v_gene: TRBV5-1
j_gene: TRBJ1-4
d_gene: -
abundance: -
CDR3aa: CASSFGETNEKLFF
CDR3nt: TGCGCCAGCAGCTTTGGGGAGACTAATGAAAAACTGTTTTTT

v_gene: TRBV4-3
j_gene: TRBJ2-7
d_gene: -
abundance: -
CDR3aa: CASSQGLRGTYEQYF
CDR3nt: TGCGCCAGCAGCCAAGGGTTACGCGGGACCTACGAGCAGTACTTC

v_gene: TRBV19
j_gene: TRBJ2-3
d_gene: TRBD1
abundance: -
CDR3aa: CASSIIVTGGSDTQYF
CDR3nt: TGTGCCAGTAGTATAATTGTAACAGGGGGATCAGATACGCAGTATTTT

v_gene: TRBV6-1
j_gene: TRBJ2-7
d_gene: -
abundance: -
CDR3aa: CASRGGQSYEQYF
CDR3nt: TGTGCCAGCAGGGGCGGACAGTCCTACGAGCAGTACTTC

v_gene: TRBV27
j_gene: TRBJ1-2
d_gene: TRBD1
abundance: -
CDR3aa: CASSPGGQSYGYTF
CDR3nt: TGTGCCAGCAGTCCTGGGGGACAGAGCTATGGCTACACCTTC

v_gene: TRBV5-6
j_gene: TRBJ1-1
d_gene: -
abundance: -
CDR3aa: CASSSVGLNTEAFF
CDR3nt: TGTGCCAGCAGCTCAGTAGGGCTGAACACTGAAGCTTTCTTT

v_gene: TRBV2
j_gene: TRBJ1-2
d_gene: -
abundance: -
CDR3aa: CASRNRVAGGGYTF
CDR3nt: TGTGCCAGCCGAAATAGGGTGGCGGGGGGTGGCTACACCTTC

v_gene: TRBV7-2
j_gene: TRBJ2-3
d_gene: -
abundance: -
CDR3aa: CASSKPGVDTQYF
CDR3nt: TGTGCCAGCAGCAAACCAGGGGTGGATACGCAGTATTTT

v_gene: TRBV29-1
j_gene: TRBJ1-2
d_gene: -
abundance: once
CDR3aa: CSVEEGLGYGYTF
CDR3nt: TGCAGCGTTGAGGAGGGTCTAGGCTATGGCTACACCTTC

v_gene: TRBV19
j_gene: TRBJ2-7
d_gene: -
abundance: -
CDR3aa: CASSDRTDEQYF
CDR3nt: TGTGCCAGTTCGGATAGAACAGATGAGCAGTACTTC

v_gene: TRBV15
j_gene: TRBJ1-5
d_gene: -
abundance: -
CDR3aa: CATSREGGWVGQPQHF
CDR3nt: TGTGCCACCAGCAGAGAGGGGGGCTGGGTTGGTCAGCCCCAGCATTTT

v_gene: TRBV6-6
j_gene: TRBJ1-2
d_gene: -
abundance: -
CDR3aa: CASGSNYGYTF
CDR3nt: TGTGCCAGCGGCAGTAACTATGGCTACACCTTC

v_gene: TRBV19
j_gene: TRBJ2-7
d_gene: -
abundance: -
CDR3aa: CASAISFDNSYEQYF
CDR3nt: TGTGCCAGCGCCATCTCCTTCGACAACTCCTACGAGCAGTACTTC

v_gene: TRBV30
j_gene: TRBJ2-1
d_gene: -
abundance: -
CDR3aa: CAWYPGVGLSSYNEQFF
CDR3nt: TGTGCCTGGTACCCCGGCGTAGGCTTAAGCTCCTACAATGAGCAGTTCTTC

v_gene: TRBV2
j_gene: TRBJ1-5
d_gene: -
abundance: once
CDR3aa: CASSLAGNSNQPQHF
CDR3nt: TGTGCCAGCTCCTTGGCAGGGAATAGCAATCAGCCCCAGCATTTT

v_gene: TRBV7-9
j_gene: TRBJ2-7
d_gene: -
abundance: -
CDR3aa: CASSFTGGTASGSPEQYF
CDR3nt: TGTGCCAGCAGCTTTACAGGGGGCACGGCTAGCGGGAGCCCCGAGCAGTACTTC

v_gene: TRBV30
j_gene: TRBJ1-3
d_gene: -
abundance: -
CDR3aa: CAWSPKDTRSGNTIYF
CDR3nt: TGTGCCTGGAGTCCAAAGGACACCCGCTCTGGAAACACCATATATTTT

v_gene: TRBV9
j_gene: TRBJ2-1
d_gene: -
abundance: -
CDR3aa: CASSIREIAYNEQFF
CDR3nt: TGTGCCAGCAGCATACGGGAGATCGCCTACAATGAGCAGTTCTTC

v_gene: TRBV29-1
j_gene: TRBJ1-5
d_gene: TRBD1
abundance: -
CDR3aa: CSVMTGALNQPQHF
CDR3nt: TGCAGCGTTATGACAGGGGCCCTCAATCAGCCCCAGCATTTT

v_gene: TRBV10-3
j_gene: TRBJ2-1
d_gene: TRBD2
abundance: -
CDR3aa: CAISEEAGAKRSSYNEQFF
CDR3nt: TGTGCCATCAGTGAGGAAGCGGGGGCAAAACGGAGCTCCTACAATGAGCAGTTCTTC

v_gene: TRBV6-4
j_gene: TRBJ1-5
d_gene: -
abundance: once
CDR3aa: CASSEEFSNQPQHF
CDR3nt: TGTGCCAGCAGTGAAGAGTTTAGCAATCAGCCCCAGCATTTT

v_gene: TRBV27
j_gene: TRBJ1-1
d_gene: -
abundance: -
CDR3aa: CASSLSGTNTEAFF
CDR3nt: TGTGCCAGCAGTTTATCAGGGACCAACACTGAAGCTTTCTTT

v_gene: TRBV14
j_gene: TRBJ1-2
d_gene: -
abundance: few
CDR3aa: CASSLDRLYGYTF
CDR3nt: TGTGCCAGCAGCCTAGACAGGTTATATGGCTACACCTTC

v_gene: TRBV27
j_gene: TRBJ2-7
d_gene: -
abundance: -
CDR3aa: CASSSGPSYEQYF
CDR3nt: TGTGCCAGCAGTTCGGGACCCAGCTACGAGCAGTACTTC

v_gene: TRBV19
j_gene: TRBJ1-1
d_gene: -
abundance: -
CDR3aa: CASSTAGPMNTEAFF
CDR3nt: TGTGCCAGTAGTACTGCAGGTCCCATGAACACTGAAGCTTTCTTT

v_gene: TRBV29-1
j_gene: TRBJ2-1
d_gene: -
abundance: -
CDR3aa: CSAGLGGGGEQFF
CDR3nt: TGCAGCGCCGGACTGGGAGGGGGTGGTGAGCAGTTCTTC

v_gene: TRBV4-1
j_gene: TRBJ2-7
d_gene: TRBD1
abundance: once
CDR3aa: CASSPRLTGVFHEQYF
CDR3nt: TGCGCCAGCAGCCCCCGCCTGACAGGGGTGTTCCACGAGCAGTACTTC

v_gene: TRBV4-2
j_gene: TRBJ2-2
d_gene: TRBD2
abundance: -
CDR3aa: CASSPPKRETGELFF
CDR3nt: TGTGCCAGCAGCCCCCCTAAGCGGGAAACCGGGGAGCTGTTTTTT

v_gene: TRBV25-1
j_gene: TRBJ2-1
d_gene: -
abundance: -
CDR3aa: CASSEKGTGEQFF
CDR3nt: TGTGCCAGCAGTGAAAAAGGGACCGGTGAGCAGTTCTTC

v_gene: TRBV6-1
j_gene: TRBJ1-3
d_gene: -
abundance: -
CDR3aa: CASSEAPLDSSYSGNTIYF
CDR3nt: TGTGCCAGCAGTGAAGCGCCGCTCGACAGTTCCTACTCTGGAAACACCATATATTTT

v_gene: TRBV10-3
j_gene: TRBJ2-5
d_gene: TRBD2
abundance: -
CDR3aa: CAISEVDRGEPKETQYF
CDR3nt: TGTGCCATCAGTGAGGTGGACCGGGGGGAACCGAAAGAGACCCAGTACTTC

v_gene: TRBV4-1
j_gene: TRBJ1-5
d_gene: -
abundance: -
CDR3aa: CASRATGSNQPQHF
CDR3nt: TGCGCCAGCAGAGCTACGGGAAGCAATCAGCCCCAGCATTTT

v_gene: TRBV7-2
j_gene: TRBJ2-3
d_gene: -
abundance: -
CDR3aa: CASRPGVSTDTQYF
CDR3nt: TGTGCCAGCAGGCCGGGGGTTAGCACAGATACGCAGTATTTT

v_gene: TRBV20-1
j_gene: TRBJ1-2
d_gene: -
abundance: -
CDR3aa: CSAFKWGYTF
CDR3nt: TGCAGTGCTTTCAAGTGGGGCTACACCTTC

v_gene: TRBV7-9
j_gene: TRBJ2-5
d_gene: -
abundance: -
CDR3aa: CASSQEPTLKETQYF
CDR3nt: TGTGCCAGCAGCCAAGAACCGACCTTGAAAGAGACCCAGTACTTC

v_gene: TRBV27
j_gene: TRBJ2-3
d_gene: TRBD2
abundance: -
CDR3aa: CASSPLSPGLAGGDTQYF
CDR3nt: TGTGCCAGCAGTCCGCTTAGCCCCGGACTAGCGGGAGGGGATACGCAGTATTTT

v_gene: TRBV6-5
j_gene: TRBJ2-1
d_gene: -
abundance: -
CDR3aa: CASSYPQEWSNEQFF
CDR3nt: TGTGCCAGCAGTTACCCCCAGGAGTGGTCAAATGAGCAGTTCTTC

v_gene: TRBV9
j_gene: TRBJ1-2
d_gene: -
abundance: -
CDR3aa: CASSLSSGQNYGYTF
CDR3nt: TGTGCCAGCAGCCTTAGCAGCGGACAGAACTATGGCTACACCTTC

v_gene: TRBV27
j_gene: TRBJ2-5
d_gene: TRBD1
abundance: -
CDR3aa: CASSLDRGRETQYF
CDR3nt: TGTGCCAGCAGTTTGGACAGGGGGCGCGAGACCCAGTACTTC

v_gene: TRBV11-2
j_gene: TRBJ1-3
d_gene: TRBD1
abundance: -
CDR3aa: CASSLRGGRFGNTIYF
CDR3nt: TGTGCCAGCAGCTTAAGAGGGGGCAGATTTGGAAACACCATATATTTT

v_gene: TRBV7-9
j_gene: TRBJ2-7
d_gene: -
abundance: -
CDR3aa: CASSPHPGYRHEQYF
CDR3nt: TGTGCCAGCAGCCCTCACCCGGGGTATAGGCACGAGCAGTACTTC